Shown below are 19 T cell receptor beta chains from a single sample sequenced in a study of post-analysis software for immune sequencing data (dated by TCRdb to 2015 to 2017). What the work shows at the level of the full study, not this receptor alone: Significantly higher frequencies in patients than in controls were found for several TRBV segments, including TRBV5-6, TRBV5-1 and TRBV20-1.

Antigens of these TCRs are unknown. The library came from PCR. Sequenced on an Illumina HiSeq 2500. Unique molecular identifiers were incorporated into TCR beta cDNA libraries to reduce PCR and sequencing biases. TCRdb applied fastp at Q25 and MiXCR to the public reads, then kept only in-frame beta chains. Rows are combined by CDR3 protein, so each entry shows the most common genes and DNA. Here the sample has around 700,000 distinct CDR3 sequences; 55% to 60% occur a single time. The ten largest clones capture approximately 10% of the sample. The specimen sequenced was blood. The receptors were gathered from a girl aged 2 to 9 with multiple sclerosis.

This clonotype was detected once. The gene calls are TRBV18 and TRBJ1-1; no clear D gene. There are 15 residues in the CDR3. Per the germline V gene, CDR1 is KGHSH and CDR2 is LQKENI. The germline V and J ends were trimmed by 2 bases and 3 bases, with 13 bases remaining between them. The CDR3, as DNA: TGTGCCAGCTCACCATCAGCCGGGCGGGACACTGAAGCTTTCTTT. It is translated as CASSPSAGRDTEAFF.

The chain employs TRBV7-6 and TRBJ2-1, with 10 bases aligning to TRBD1. V lost 5 bases, J lost 4 bases, and 8 bases stayed unmatched. The CDR3 is 16 residues long. Per the germline V gene, CDR1 is SGHVS and CDR2 is FNYEAQ. The DNA of the CDR3 is TGTGCCAGCAGCGAACACTCGGGACAGGGGTACAATGAGCAGTTCTTC. Amino acids: CASSEHSGQGYNEQFF.

The CDR3: CASSLTIYNEQFF. The CDR3 DNA follows: TGTGCCAGCAGCTTAACCATCTACAATGAGCAGTTCTTC. The chain joins TRBV11-3 to TRBJ2-1; D not certain. With 2 bases removed from V and 3 bases from J, the gap between germline ends came to 5 bases. Germline CDR1 and CDR2: SGHNT and YENEEA. The CDR3 extends over 13 amino acids.

V gene TRBV6-1 combines with J gene TRBJ2-3; 9 nucleotides line up with TRBD1. Germline CDR1 MNHNS, CDR2 SASEGT. This CDR3 is 15 amino acids long. Trimming removed 8 bases from V and 6 bases from J; junction bases left unmatched: 12. The CDR3 is CASGSLQGARDTQYF. The CDR3 coding sequence is TGTGCCAGCGGAAGCCTACAGGGGGCAAGGGATACGCAGTATTTT.

CDR3 loop: CSASPGGGADNEQFF. The CDR3 nucleotides read TGCAGTGCTTCTCCAGGTGGGGGGGCCGACAATGAGCAGTTCTTC. The chain uses TRBV20-1 and TRBJ2-1, with D tentatively TRBD2 (7 bases). CDR3 length: 15 amino acids. V lost 5 bases, J lost 5 bases, and 19 bases lay in between. CDR1 and CDR2 from the germline V gene are DFQATT and SNEGSKA (reference sequence).

The genes are TRBV29-1 and TRBJ2-4; a weak D match, TRBD2 (5 bases). This CDR3 spans 13 amino acids. Germline V gene sequence: CDR1 SQVTM, CDR2 ANQGSEA. Between the trimmed V and J ends, which lost 8 bases and 7 bases, there was a span of 18 bases. CDR3 residues: CSIVQGGGNIQYF. CDR3 in DNA: TGCAGCATTGTACAAGGCGGCGGGAACATTCAGTACTTC.

The genes are TRBV20-1 and TRBJ2-3; D uncertain. Trimming pared 0 bases from V and 0 bases from J, leaving 10 bases between. Germline V CDR1 and CDR2: DFQATT, SNEGSKA (reference sequence). The CDR3 runs to 15 residues. The CDR3 DNA is TGCAGTGCTAGAGACGGTATTTCTAGCACAGATACGCAGTATTTT. Translated, it gives CSARDGISSTDTQYF.

V and J are TRBV13 and TRBJ2-1; D call uncertain. V was cut by 2 bases and J by 1 base, with 18 bases left in between. CDR1 and CDR2 (germline): PRHDT, FYEKMQ (reference sequence). This CDR3 spans 18 amino acids. The DNA for the CDR3 is TGTGCCAGCAGCTTAAAATTCTCTAGGGCAAGATCCTACAATGAGCAGTTCTTC. This encodes CASSLKFSRARSYNEQFF.

As DNA, the CDR3 is TGTGCCACCAGTGATACGCAGCGGGGGGGTAGTTATGATGAGCAGTTCTTC. Protein: CATSDTQRGGSYDEQFF. The chain joins TRBV24-1 to TRBJ2-1, with 10 bases lining up with TRBD2. CDR1 and CDR2 (germline): KGHDR, SFDVKD. The CDR3 is made up of 17 amino acids. V shed 3 bases, J shed 8 bases, and the junction held 12 bases outside the gene matches.

The chain links TRBV4-1 to TRBJ2-1; D is possibly TRBD1 (6 bases). Germline lookup yields CDR1 MGHRA and CDR2 YSYEKL. V was pared by 0 bases and J by 8 bases, with 29 bases between. The CDR3 length is 20 residues. The CDR3 is CASSQDPGAQWSPLLDEQFF. The CDR3 DNA sequence: TGCGCCAGCAGCCAAGACCCAGGGGCCCAATGGTCCCCCCTATTAGATGAGCAGTTCTTC.

The table lists this clonotype with a few counts. CDR3 protein: CASGPGLMNTEAFF. The CDR3 DNA is TGTGCTAGTGGTCCGGGGCTGATGAACACTGAAGCTTTCTTT. The J gene is TRBJ1-1, the V gene TRBV12-5; tentatively, D is TRBD1 (5 bases). The length of the CDR3 is 14 residues. Germline V CDR1 and CDR2: LGHNT, FRNRAP. Trimming pared 5 bases from V and 0 bases from J, leaving 10 bases between.

The rearrangement joins TRBV9 to TRBJ2-1; D gene ambiguous. The CDR3 extends over 13 amino acids. V lost 0 bases and J 7 bases, leaving 8 bases between the germline ends. Per the germline V gene, CDR1 is SGDLS and CDR2 is YYNGEE. DNA for the CDR3: TGTGCCAGCAGCGTAGGGGTCGGGAATGAGCAGTTCTTC. Translated, it gives CASSVGVGNEQFF. Full variable domain (missing parts from reference TRBV9 and TRBJ2-1): DSGVTQTPKHLITATGQRVTLRCSPRSGDLSVYWYQQSLDQGLQFLIQYYNGEERAKGNILERFSAQQFPDLHSELNLSSLELGDSALYFCASSVGVGNEQFFGPGTRLTVL.

The chain combines TRBV12-3 or TRBV12-4 with TRBJ2-1; 10 bases fit TRBD2. Trimming cost V 7 bases and J 6 bases; bases outside gene matches: 6. The CDR3 consists of 14 residues. The CDR3 region is CASTLAGVGNEQFF. The CDR3 nucleotides read TGTGCCAGCACCCTAGCGGGGGTAGGCAATGAGCAGTTCTTC.

V and J are TRBV4-1 and TRBJ2-7, with TRBD1 as a possible D gene (5 bases). The J call could be wrong; TRBJ2-5 is a better fit for the DNA end. This CDR3 is 15 amino acids long. Germline lookup yields CDR1 MGHRA and CDR2 YSYEKL. The CDR3 DNA is TGCGCCAGCAGCCAAGAGACAAAGGGGATCGAGACCCAGTACTTC. This codes for CASSQETKGIETQYF.

This clonotype appeared a single time. J is TRBJ2-1 and V is TRBV7-9; 11 bases are a match to TRBD2. This CDR3 comprises 16 residues. V lost 5 bases and J lost 4; bases outside the gene matches: 7. Per the germline V gene, CDR1 is SEHNR and CDR2 is FQNEAQ (reference sequence). CDR3 sequence: CASSPRASGGYNEQFF. The CDR3 DNA reads TGTGCCAGCAGCCCGAGGGCTAGCGGGGGGTACAATGAGCAGTTCTTC.

This chain joins TRBV12-3 or TRBV12-4 and TRBJ2-7; D is perhaps TRBD1 or TRBD2 (5 bases each). V dropped 8 bases and J dropped 5 bases, with 25 bases sitting between them. This CDR3 contains 16 residues. This CDR3 reads CASDNLGRRFQDEQYF. In nucleotides, the CDR3 is TGTGCCAGCGATAACCTGGGACGGAGGTTTCAAGACGAGCAGTACTTC.

This clonotype was picked up a small number of times. V is TRBV7-2 and J is TRBJ2-1, with 10 bases fitting TRBD2. Germline trimming cut 5 bases from V and 5 bases from J; bases unmatched to any gene: 6. Germline CDR1 is SGHTA and CDR2 is FQGNSA. The CDR3 length is 15 residues. CDR3 DNA sequence: TGTGCCAGCAGCGCTAGCGGGAGTTCCAACAATGAGCAGTTCTTC. Its protein product is CASSASGSSNNEQFF.

The chain joins TRBV6-6 to TRBJ2-7; D may be TRBD2 (6 bases). This CDR3 has 13 residues. Per the germline V gene, CDR1 is MNHNY and CDR2 is SVGAGI (reference sequence). Trimming took off 8 bases at V and 3 bases at J, with 14 bases between the two ends. The CDR3 sequence: CASVGSGYYEQYF. CDR3 nucleotide sequence: TGTGCCAGCGTGGGTAGCGGCTACTACGAGCAGTACTTC.

The gene calls are TRBV10-3 and TRBJ2-1, with D possibly TRBD2 on 6 matching bases. CDR3 length: 15 amino acids. The V and J ends lost 0 bases and 1 base respectively, with 7 bases between them. Germline CDR1 reads ENHRY; CDR2 reads SYGVKD. The CDR3 DNA reads as TGTGCCATCAGTGAGTCGGCGGGGTCCTACAATGAGCAGTTCTTC. It specifies CAISESAGSYNEQFF.